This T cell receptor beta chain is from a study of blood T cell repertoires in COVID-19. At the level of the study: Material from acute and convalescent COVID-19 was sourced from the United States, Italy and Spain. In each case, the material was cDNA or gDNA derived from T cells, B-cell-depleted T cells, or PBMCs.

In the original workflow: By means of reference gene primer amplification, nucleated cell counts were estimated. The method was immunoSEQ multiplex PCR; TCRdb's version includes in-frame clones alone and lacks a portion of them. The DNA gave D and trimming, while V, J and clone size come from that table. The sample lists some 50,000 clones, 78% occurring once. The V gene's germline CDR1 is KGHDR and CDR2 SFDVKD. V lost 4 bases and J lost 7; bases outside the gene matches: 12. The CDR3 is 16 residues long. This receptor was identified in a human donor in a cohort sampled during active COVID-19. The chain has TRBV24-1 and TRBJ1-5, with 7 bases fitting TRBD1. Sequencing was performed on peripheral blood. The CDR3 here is CATSDQTTGLGQPQHF. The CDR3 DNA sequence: TGTGCCACCAGTGACCAAACGACAGGGCTGGGGCAGCCCCAGCATTTT.